Below, 5 T cell receptor beta chains from the same sample are listed, as sequenced in a study of T cell responses to AZD1222 COVID-19 vaccine. TCRdb's table, derived via immunoSEQ multiplex PCR, lists solely in-frame clones and lacks some. The sample includes some 150,000 clones, about 90% of them seen just once. Sample: peripheral blood, taken on day 0 of AZD1222 vaccination. Every receptor here comes from an adult in good health.

The chain uses TRBV6-5 and TRBJ1-2; possibly TRBD1 for D (5 bases). The CDR3 spans 14 residues. V gave up 7 bases and J gave up 4 bases, with 16 bases separating them. Germline-derived CDR1 and CDR2 are MNHEY and SVGAGI. The CDR3 protein is CASTSGRGSYGYTF. The DNA of the CDR3 is TGTGCCAGCACCTCGGGGAGGGGTAGCTATGGCTACACCTTC.

The chain links TRBV5-1 to TRBJ2-7; D is uncertain. Germline CDR1 reads SGHRS; CDR2 reads YFSETQ. Between the trimmed V and J ends, which lost 7 bases and 2 bases, there was a span of 10 bases. This CDR3 is built from 12 residues. The CDR3 nucleotides are TGCGCCAGCTCGGAAACGGCCTACGAGCAGTACTTC. Its protein is CASSETAYEQYF.

The rearrangement joins TRBV19 to TRBJ1-2; no reliable D call. Germline V CDR1 and CDR2: LNHDA, SQIVND (reference sequence). CDR3 length: 14 amino acids. V was shortened by 7 bases and J by 0 bases, with 12 bases between the two germline ends. For the CDR3, the DNA is TGTGCCAGTAACGCCTTCGGGGCTAACTATGGCTACACCTTC. Protein sequence: CASNAFGANYGYTF. Supplemented by reference TRBV19 and TRBJ1-2, the full variable domain reads DGGITQSPKYLFRKEGQNVTLSCEQNLNHDAMYWYRQDPGQGLRLIYYSQIVNDFQKGDIAEGYSVSREKKESFPLTVTSAQKNPTAFYLCASNAFGANYGYTFGSGTRLTVV.

The chain is built from TRBV15 and TRBJ2-5; no reliable D call. V lost 3 bases, J lost 4 bases, and 3 bases lay in between. CDR3 length equals 11 residues. CDR1 and CDR2 (germline): LNHNV, YYDKDF (reference sequence). CDR3 bases: TGTGCCACCAGCAGGAGAGAGACCCAGTACTTC. This codes for CATSRRETQYF.

The genes are TRBV19 and TRBJ1-2, with D possibly being TRBD1 (6 bases). This CDR3 has 15 amino acids. The V end lost 5 bases, the J end lost 4 bases, and 17 bases lay between the germline ends. Germline assignment: CDR1 LNHDA and CDR2 SQIVND (reference sequence). CDR3 region: CASSLPGVIGYGYTF. CDR3 bases: TGTGCCAGTAGTCTCCCAGGGGTAATTGGCTATGGCTACACCTTC.